Below, 7 T cell receptor beta chains from the same sample are listed, as sequenced in a study of cytomegalovirus exposure and HLA in healthy donors. 13 Jbeta primers and 60 Vbeta primers were used for the PCR. Clones were read by immunoSEQ multiplex PCR, and TCRdb kept only the in-frame ones, dropping some. Of over 100,000 clones in the sample, over 75% were seen once. The source material was PBMCs. The receptors stem from a man younger than 45 in good health and CMV-seronegative.

The chain carries TRBV29-1 and TRBJ1-1; D is possibly TRBD1 (6 bases). The CDR3 is 14 amino acids. Germline-derived CDR1 and CDR2 are SQVTM and ANQGSEA. V was pared by 6 bases and J by 1 base, with 15 bases between. The CDR3 loop reads CSVMELGGNTEAFF. CDR3 nucleotides: TGCAGCGTGATGGAGCTAGGGGGGAACACTGAAGCTTTCTTT.

This rearrangement joins TRBV29-1 to TRBJ2-5, with TRBD2 identical over 10 bases. Per germline, CDR1 SQVTM and CDR2 ANQGSEA. The CDR3 covers 15 residues. V lost 4 bases to trimming and J lost 2 bases; unmatched junction nucleotides: 7. CDR3 DNA sequence: TGCAGCGTTGTAGGTAGGACTAGCGGACAAGAGACCCAGTACTTC. It translates to CSVVGRTSGQETQYF.

The CDR3 is CASRGVGGGTEAFF. In DNA, the CDR3 is TGTGCCAGCAGGGGCGTAGGGGGGGGCACTGAAGCTTTCTTT. This chain joins TRBV2 and TRBJ1-1, with D possibly TRBD1 on 6 matching bases. V was pared by 6 bases and J by 4 bases, with 15 bases between. The germline CDR1 and CDR2 sequences are SNHLY and FYNNEI. The CDR3 covers 14 residues. Looking up the rest from reference TRBV2 and TRBJ1-1 gives the full variable domain: EPEVTQTPSHQVTQMGQEVILRCVPISNHLYFYWYRQILGQKVEFLVSFYNNEISEKSEIFDDQFSVERPDGSNFTLKIRSTKLEDSAMYFCASRGVGGGTEAFFGQGTRLTVV.

The CDR3 is CASSPDRGQETQYF. In DNA, the CDR3 is TGTGCCAGTAGTCCCGACAGGGGCCAAGAGACCCAGTACTTC. The chain has TRBV19 and TRBJ2-5; 8 bases agree with TRBD1. CDR3 length: 14 residues. Trimming took 5 bases from V and 1 from J; bases not matched to a gene: 3. Germline V lookup: CDR1 LNHDA, CDR2 SQIVND (reference sequence).

The J gene is TRBJ2-7, the V gene TRBV5-1, with D tentatively TRBD1 (7 bases). Germline CDR1 reads SGHRS; CDR2 reads YFSETQ. This CDR3 contains 14 residues. V lost 1 base and J lost 4, with 12 bases in between. The CDR3, as DNA: TGCGCCAGCAGCTTGTATCCAGGGGGGTACGAGCAGTACTTC. As protein: CASSLYPGGYEQYF.

The CDR3 region is CAISVGRGETQYF. The CDR3 bases are TGTGCCATCAGTGTGGGGAGGGGTGAGACCCAGTACTTC. The chain combines TRBV10-3 with TRBJ2-5; 7 bases agree with TRBD2. V trimming: 4 bases; J trimming: 5 bases; junction bases outside the gene matches: 4. The CDR3 covers 13 residues. Germline V CDR1 and CDR2: ENHRY, SYGVKD.

The V call is TRBV6-5, the J call TRBJ2-7; the match to TRBD2 covers 11 bases. CDR1 and CDR2 from the germline V gene are MNHEY and SVGAGI. The V gene end was trimmed by 2 bases and the J gene end by 1 base; junction bases not matched to a gene: 1. The CDR3 is made up of 15 amino acids. CDR3 in DNA: TGTGCCAGCAGTTACACTAGCGGGAGTTCCTACGAGCAGTACTTC. The encoded protein is CASSYTSGSSYEQYF.